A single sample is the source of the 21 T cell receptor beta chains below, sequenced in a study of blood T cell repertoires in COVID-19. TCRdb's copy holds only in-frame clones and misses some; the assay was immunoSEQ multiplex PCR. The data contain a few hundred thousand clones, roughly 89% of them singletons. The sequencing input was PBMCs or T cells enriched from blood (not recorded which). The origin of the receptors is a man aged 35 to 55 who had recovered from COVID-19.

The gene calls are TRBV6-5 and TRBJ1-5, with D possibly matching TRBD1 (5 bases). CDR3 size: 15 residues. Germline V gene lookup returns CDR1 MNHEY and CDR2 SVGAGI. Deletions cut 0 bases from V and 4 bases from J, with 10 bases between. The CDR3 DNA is TGTGCCAGCAGTTACTCGATGGGGGGGAATCAGCCCCAGCATTTT. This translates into CASSYSMGGNQPQHF.

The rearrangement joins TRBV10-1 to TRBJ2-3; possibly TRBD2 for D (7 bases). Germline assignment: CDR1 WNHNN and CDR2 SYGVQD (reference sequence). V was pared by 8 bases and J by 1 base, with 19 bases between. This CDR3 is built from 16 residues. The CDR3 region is CASWDIRTSGTDTQYF. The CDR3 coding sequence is TGCGCCAGCTGGGACATACGAACTAGCGGCACAGATACGCAGTATTTT.

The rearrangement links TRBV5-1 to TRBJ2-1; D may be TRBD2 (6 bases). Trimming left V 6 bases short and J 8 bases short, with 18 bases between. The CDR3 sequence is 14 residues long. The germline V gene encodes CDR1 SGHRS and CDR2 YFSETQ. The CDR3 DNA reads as TGCGCCAGCATGGCGACTACTTCTAGCGATGAGCAGTTCTTC. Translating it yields CASMATTSSDEQFF.

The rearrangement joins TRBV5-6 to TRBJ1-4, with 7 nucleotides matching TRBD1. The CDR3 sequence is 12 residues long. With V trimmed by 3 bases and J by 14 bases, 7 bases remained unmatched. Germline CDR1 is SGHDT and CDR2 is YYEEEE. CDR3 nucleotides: TGTGCCAGCAGCTGGGCACCGGGACAGCTGTTTTTT. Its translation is CASSWAPGQLFF.

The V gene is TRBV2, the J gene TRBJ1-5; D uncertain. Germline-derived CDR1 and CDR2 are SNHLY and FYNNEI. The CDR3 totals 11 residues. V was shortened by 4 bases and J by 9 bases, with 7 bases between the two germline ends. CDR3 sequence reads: CASSGLGPQHF. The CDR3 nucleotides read TGTGCCAGCAGTGGACTGGGGCCCCAGCATTTT.

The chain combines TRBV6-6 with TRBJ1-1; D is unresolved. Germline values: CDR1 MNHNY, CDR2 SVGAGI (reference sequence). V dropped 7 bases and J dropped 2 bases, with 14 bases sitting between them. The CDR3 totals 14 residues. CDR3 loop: CASTDSADNTEAFF. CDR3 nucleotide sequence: TGTGCCAGCACTGATTCAGCGGACAACACTGAAGCTTTCTTT.

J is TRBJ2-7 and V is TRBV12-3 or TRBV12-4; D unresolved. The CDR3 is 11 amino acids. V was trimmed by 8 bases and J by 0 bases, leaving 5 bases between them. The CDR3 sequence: CASGISYEQYF. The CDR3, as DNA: TGTGCCAGCGGCATCTCCTACGAGCAGTACTTC.

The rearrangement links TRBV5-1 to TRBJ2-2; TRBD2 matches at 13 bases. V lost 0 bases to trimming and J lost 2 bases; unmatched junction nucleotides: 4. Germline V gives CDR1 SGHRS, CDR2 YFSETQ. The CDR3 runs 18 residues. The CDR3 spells CASSLDGLAGANTGELFF. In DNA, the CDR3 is TGCGCCAGCAGCTTGGATGGACTAGCGGGGGCCAACACCGGGGAGCTGTTTTTT.

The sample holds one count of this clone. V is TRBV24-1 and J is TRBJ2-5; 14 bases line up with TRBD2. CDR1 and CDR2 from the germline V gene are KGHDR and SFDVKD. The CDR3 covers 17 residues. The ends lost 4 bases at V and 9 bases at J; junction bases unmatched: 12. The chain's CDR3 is CATSDTTGTSGSVPQYF. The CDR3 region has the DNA TGTGCCACCAGTGACACGACGGGGACTAGCGGGAGTGTGCCCCAGTACTTC.

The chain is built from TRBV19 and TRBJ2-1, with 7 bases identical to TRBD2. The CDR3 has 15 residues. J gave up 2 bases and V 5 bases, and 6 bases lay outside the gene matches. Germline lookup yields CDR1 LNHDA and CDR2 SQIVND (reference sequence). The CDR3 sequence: CASSRYAGAYNEQFF. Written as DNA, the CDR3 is TGTGCCAGTAGTCGGTACGCGGGAGCCTACAATGAGCAGTTCTTC.

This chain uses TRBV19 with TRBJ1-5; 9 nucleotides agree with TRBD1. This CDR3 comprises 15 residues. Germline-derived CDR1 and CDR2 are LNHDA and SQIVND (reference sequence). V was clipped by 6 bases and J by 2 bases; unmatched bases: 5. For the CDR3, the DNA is TGTGCCAGTAGCTTAACAGGGGGCGGCAATCAGCCCCAGCATTTT. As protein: CASSLTGGGNQPQHF.

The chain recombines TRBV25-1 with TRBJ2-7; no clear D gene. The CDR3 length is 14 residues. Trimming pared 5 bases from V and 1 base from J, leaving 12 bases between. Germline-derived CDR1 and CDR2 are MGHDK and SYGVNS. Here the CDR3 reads CASSRFGRSYEQYF. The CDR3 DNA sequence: TGTGCCAGCAGTAGATTTGGCAGATCCTACGAGCAGTACTTC.

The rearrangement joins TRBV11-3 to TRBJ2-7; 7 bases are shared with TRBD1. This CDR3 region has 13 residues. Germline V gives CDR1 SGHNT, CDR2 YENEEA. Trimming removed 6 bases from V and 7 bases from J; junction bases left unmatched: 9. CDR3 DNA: TGTGCCAGCAGTAAAACAGGGGTGAGGGAGCAGTACTTC. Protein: CASSKTGVREQYF.

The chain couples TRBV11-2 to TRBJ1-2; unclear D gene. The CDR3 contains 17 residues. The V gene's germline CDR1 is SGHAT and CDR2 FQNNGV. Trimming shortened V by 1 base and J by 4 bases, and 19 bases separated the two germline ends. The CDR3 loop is CASSLGSLVATSYGYTF. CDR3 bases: TGTGCCAGCAGCTTAGGGTCCCTGGTCGCGACTAGCTATGGCTACACCTTC.

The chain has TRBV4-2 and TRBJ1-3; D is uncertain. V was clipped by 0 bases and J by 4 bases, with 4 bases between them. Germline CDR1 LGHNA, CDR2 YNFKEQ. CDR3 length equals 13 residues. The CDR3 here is CASSQDLGNTIYF. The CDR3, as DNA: TGTGCCAGCAGCCAAGATCTCGGAAACACCATATATTTT.

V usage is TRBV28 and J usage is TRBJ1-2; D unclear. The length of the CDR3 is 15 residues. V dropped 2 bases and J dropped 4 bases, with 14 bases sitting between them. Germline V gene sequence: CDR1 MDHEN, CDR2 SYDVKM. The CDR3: CASSLSPPPPYGYTF. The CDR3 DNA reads TGTGCCAGCAGTTTAAGCCCACCTCCTCCCTATGGCTACACCTTC.

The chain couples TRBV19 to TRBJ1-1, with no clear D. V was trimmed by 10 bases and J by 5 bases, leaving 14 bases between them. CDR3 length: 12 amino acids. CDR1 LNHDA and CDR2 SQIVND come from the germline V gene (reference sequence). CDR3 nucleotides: TGTGCCACCGGAGTAGGCTGGACTGAAGCTTTCTTT. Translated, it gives CATGVGWTEAFF.

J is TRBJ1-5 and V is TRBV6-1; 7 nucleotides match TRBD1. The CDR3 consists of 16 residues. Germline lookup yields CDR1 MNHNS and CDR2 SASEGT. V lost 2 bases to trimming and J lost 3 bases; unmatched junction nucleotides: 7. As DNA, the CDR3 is TGTGCCAGCAGTGAATCATTAGGGGGCCTCAATCAGCCCCAGCATTTT. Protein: CASSESLGGLNQPQHF.

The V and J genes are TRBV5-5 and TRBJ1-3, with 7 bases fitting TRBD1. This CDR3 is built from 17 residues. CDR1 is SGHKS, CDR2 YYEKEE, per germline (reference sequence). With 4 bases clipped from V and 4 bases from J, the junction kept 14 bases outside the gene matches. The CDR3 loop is CASSLAGTRGTGNTIYF. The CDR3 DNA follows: TGTGCCAGCAGCCTCGCCGGGACCAGGGGGACGGGAAACACCATATATTTT. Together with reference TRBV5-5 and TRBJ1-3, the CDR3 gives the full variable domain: DAGVTQSPTHLIKTRGQQVTLRCSPISGHKSVSWYQQVLGQGPQFIFQYYEKEERGRGNFPDRFSARQFPNYSSELNVNALLLGDSALYLCASSLAGTRGTGNTIYFGEGSWLTVV.

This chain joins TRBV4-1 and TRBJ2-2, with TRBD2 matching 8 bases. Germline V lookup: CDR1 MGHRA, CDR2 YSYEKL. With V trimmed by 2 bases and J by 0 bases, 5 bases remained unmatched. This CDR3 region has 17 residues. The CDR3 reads CASSQPRTSTNTGELFF. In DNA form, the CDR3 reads TGCGCCAGCAGCCAACCGCGGACTAGCACGAACACCGGGGAGCTGTTTTTT.

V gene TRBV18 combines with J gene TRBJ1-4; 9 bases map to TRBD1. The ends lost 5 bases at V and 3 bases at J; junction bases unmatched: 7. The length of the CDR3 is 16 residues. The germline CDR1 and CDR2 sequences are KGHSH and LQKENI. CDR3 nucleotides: TGTGCCAGCTCATCGAGGACAGGGGAATCTAATGAAAAACTGTTTTTT. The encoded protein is CASSSRTGESNEKLFF.